These T cell receptor beta chains were read from a single sample in a study of cytomegalovirus exposure and HLA in healthy donors. Assay: immunoSEQ multiplex PCR; the TCRdb copy retains only in-frame clones and omits some. In the table there are around 100,000 clones, 81% of which are singletons. Sample: PBMCs. The receptors here all came from a woman in her 70s in good health and CMV-seropositive. The CDR3 runs from the conserved cysteine through the conserved F or W. Fields, in order: J gene, V gene, clone size, D gene, CDR3 protein, CDR3 DNA. D genes are given only for firm matches. Expanded clones are given a class, and other clones once, few, many or no size at all.

J: TRBJ1-6
V: TRBV25-1
size: once
D: TRBD1
CDR3: CASSADRGHSPLHF
DNA: TGTGCCAGCAGTGCGGACAGGGGGCATTCACCCCTCCACTTT

J: TRBJ2-7
V: TRBV28
size: once
D: TRBD2
CDR3: CASSNGRGSEQYF
DNA: TGTGCCAGCAGTAACGGGAGGGGCTCCGAGCAGTACTTC

J: TRBJ2-3
V: TRBV7-2
size: -
D: -
CDR3: CASSPPRDTQYF
DNA: TGTGCCAGCAGCCCCCCACGGGATACGCAGTATTTT

J: TRBJ1-2
V: TRBV9
size: -
D: -
CDR3: CASSTYTGTFYTF
DNA: TGTGCCAGCAGCACATATACCGGGACTTTTTACACCTTC

J: TRBJ2-5
V: TRBV7-7
size: -
D: -
CDR3: CASSTGTLSETQYF
DNA: TGTGCTAGCAGCACTGGGACATTATCAGAGACCCAGTACTTC

J: TRBJ2-5
V: TRBV4-1
size: few
D: TRBD2
CDR3: CASSQELLAGGGLETQYF
DNA: TGCGCCAGCAGCCAAGAGCTCCTAGCGGGAGGTGGTCTGGAGACCCAGTACTTC

J: TRBJ2-4
V: TRBV5-1
size: -
D: TRBD1
CDR3: CASSQLPGQLLAKNIQYF
DNA: TGCGCCAGCAGCCAACTGCCGGGACAGCTTCTAGCCAAAAACATTCAGTACTTC

J: TRBJ2-7
V: TRBV5-6
size: -
D: TRBD2
CDR3: CASSLAGVGGSHEQYF
DNA: TGTGCCAGCAGCTTGGCCGGTGTTGGCGGGAGCCACGAGCAGTACTTC

J: TRBJ1-3
V: TRBV2
size: once
D: -
CDR3: CASSRTPQAGNTIYF
DNA: TGTGCCAGCAGTAGGACACCGCAGGCGGGAAACACCATATATTTT

J: TRBJ2-1
V: TRBV6-5
size: -
D: TRBD2
CDR3: CASSYRTTSGGNEQFF
DNA: TGTGCCAGCAGTTACCGGACAACTAGCGGGGGGAATGAGCAGTTCTTC

J: TRBJ1-1
V: TRBV2
size: -
D: TRBD1
CDR3: CASRAGQGPNTEAFF
DNA: TGTGCCAGCAGGGCCGGACAGGGACCGAACACTGAAGCTTTCTTT

J: TRBJ1-2
V: TRBV5-1
size: -
D: -
CDR3: CASSLAAGAYYGYTF
DNA: TGCGCCAGCAGCTTGGCCGCAGGGGCTTACTATGGCTACACCTTC

J: TRBJ1-2
V: TRBV2
size: -
D: -
CDR3: CASSDRLGAGNYGYTF
DNA: TGTGCCAGCAGTGACCGGTTGGGGGCCGGAAACTATGGCTACACCTTC

J: TRBJ1-2
V: TRBV5-5
size: once
D: -
CDR3: CASSLVSGFGGYTF
DNA: TGTGCCAGCAGCTTGGTTTCAGGGTTCGGTGGCTACACCTTC

J: TRBJ2-5
V: TRBV7-2
size: once
D: -
CDR3: CASSLDLGDKYF
DNA: TGTGCCAGCAGCTTAGATTTGGGGGACAAGTACTTC

J: TRBJ2-1
V: TRBV10-1
size: -
D: TRBD2
CDR3: CASSATTSGRVNEQFF
DNA: TGCGCCAGCAGTGCGACGACTAGCGGGAGGGTCAATGAGCAGTTCTTC

J: TRBJ2-6
V: TRBV6-1
size: -
D: -
CDR3: CASTSPAVGANVLTF
DNA: TGTGCCAGCACCAGTCCGGCGGTGGGGGCCAACGTCCTGACTTTC

J: TRBJ1-5
V: TRBV4-2
size: -
D: -
CDR3: CASSQDGQNSNQPQHF
DNA: TGTGCCAGCAGCCAAGATGGGCAGAATAGCAATCAGCCCCAGCATTTT

J: TRBJ2-2
V: TRBV11-2
size: -
D: TRBD2
CDR3: CASSSRAAGGPRELFF
DNA: TGTGCCAGCAGCTCCCGAGCAGCGGGAGGGCCGCGGGAGCTGTTTTTT

J: TRBJ2-7
V: TRBV7-9
size: -
D: -
CDR3: CSSSLVKDMEYF
DNA: TGTTCCAGCAGCTTAGTCAAGGACATGGAGTACTTC

J: TRBJ2-3
V: TRBV27
size: -
D: TRBD2
CDR3: CASSPGGIAGVYTDTQYF
DNA: TGTGCCAGCAGCCCCGGGGGCATAGCGGGAGTTTACACAGATACGCAGTATTTT

J: TRBJ1-2
V: TRBV5-1
size: -
D: TRBD1
CDR3: CASSLGTGGYGYTF
DNA: TGCGCCAGCAGCTTGGGGACAGGGGGCTATGGCTACACCTTC

J: TRBJ1-5
V: TRBV7-2
size: -
D: -
CDR3: CASSPQGTSNQPQHF
DNA: TGTGCCAGCAGCCCCCAGGGGACTAGCAATCAGCCCCAGCATTTT

J: TRBJ2-7
V: TRBV25-1
size: -
D: TRBD2
CDR3: CASSSGLAWDEQYF
DNA: TGTGCCAGCAGTTCGGGACTAGCCTGGGACGAGCAGTACTTC

J: TRBJ1-2
V: TRBV10-3
size: -
D: TRBD1
CDR3: CAISRQGATYGYTF
DNA: TGTGCCATCAGTAGACAGGGGGCGACCTATGGCTACACCTTC

J: TRBJ2-7
V: TRBV10-3
size: -
D: TRBD2
CDR3: CAISEREDSYEQYF
DNA: TGTGCCATCAGTGAACGGGAGGACTCCTACGAGCAGTACTTC

J: TRBJ2-2
V: TRBV19
size: -
D: TRBD2
CDR3: CASTIRSSGSKSPGELFF
DNA: TGTGCCAGTACCATTCGGAGTAGCGGGAGTAAATCTCCCGGGGAGCTGTTTTTT

J: TRBJ1-2
V: TRBV9
size: -
D: -
CDR3: CASSFRGRPSGVNYGYTF
DNA: TGTGCCAGCAGCTTCCGGGGACGACCCTCAGGGGTGAACTATGGCTACACCTTC

J: TRBJ1-2
V: TRBV5-5
size: -
D: TRBD1
CDR3: CASSSRGQGAGGYTF
DNA: TGTGCCAGCAGCTCCAGGGGACAGGGGGCTGGTGGCTACACCTTC

J: TRBJ2-7
V: TRBV4-1
size: -
D: -
CDR3: CASSQEQGGSSYEQYF
DNA: TGCGCCAGCAGCCAAGAACAGGGCGGAAGCTCCTACGAGCAGTACTTC

J: TRBJ2-5
V: TRBV6-5
size: -
D: TRBD2
CDR3: CASRIAGGPSETQYF
DNA: TGTGCCAGCAGAATAGCGGGAGGGCCCTCGGAGACCCAGTACTTC

J: TRBJ2-4
V: TRBV4-2
size: once
D: -
CDR3: CASSQDRGTGPGIQYF
DNA: TGTGCCAGCAGCCAAGACAGGGGAACCGGCCCGGGCATTCAGTACTTC

J: TRBJ2-7
V: TRBV19
size: -
D: TRBD1
CDR3: CASSRQGDEQYF
DNA: TGTGCCAGTAGTCGACAGGGTGACGAGCAGTACTTC